A selection of T cell receptor beta chains follows, all from one sample in a study of blood T cell repertoires in COVID-19. Method: immunoSEQ multiplex PCR; TCRdb's copy keeps in-frame clones and lacks some. The sample holds about 190,000 clones; about nine tenths are singletons and the top ten take 6.5% to 8.5%. The sample taken for sequencing was peripheral blood. These receptors were obtained from a man aged 40-50 years with acute or convalescent COVID-19. Each CDR3 is given with its conserved first and last residue. The D gene is left open where the match is weak. Where a row states a size, it is once, few, many or the class of an expanded clone; other rows omit it.

v_gene	abundance	j_gene	d_gene	CDR3nt	CDR3aa
TRBV3-1/TRBV3-2	many	TRBJ1-2	TRBD1	TGTGCCAGCAGCCTGCCAGGGACAGGGGGAGGCTACACCTTC	CASSLPGTGGGYTF
TRBV7-6	-	TRBJ1-6	-	TGTGCCAGCAGCTTAGCGGCGGGCTTATATAATTCACCCCTCCACTTT	CASSLAAGLYNSPLHF
TRBV12-5	-	TRBJ1-6	TRBD1	TGTGCTGGGGACAGGGGGCGGGCACCCCTCCACTTT	CAGDRGRAPLHF
TRBV7-2	-	TRBJ1-3	-	TGTGCCAGCAGCTTAATGGGGGCAGGGCTAGGAAACACCATATATTTT	CASSLMGAGLGNTIYF
TRBV24-1	-	TRBJ1-3	TRBD1	TGTGCCACCAGTGATTCCGGGACAGGGTCTGGAAACACCATATATTTT	CATSDSGTGSGNTIYF
TRBV6-2/TRBV6-3	-	TRBJ1-1	-	TGTGCCAGCAGTTACTTTAGGGGTCGAAACACTGAAGCTTTCTTT	CASSYFRGRNTEAFF
TRBV24-1	-	TRBJ2-3	TRBD1	TGTGCCACCAGTGATCGACAGGGACAGGGTAGCACAGATACGCAGTATTTT	CATSDRQGQGSTDTQYF
TRBV28	-	TRBJ2-7	-	TGTGCCAGCAGTTTATTGAGGGCCCGCGAGCAGTACTTC	CASSLLRAREQYF
TRBV6-5	-	TRBJ2-7	-	TGTGCCAGCAGTTACACAAGGGGCTACGAGCAGTACTTC	CASSYTRGYEQYF
TRBV28	-	TRBJ2-7	-	TGTGCCAGCAGTGCGGGGACGGGCATCGAGCAGTACTTC	CASSAGTGIEQYF
TRBV5-1	-	TRBJ2-3	-	TGCGCCAGCGAAACAGGGTCCGGCACAGATACGCAGTATTTT	CASETGSGTDTQYF
TRBV29-1	-	TRBJ1-5	-	TGCAGCGCTCTTGATCAGGGCAATCAGCCCCAGCATTTT	CSALDQGNQPQHF
TRBV27	-	TRBJ1-1	TRBD1	TGTGCCAGCAGTTTCCTACCCCCTGACAGGGGGCAAAGTGAAGCTTTCTTT	CASSFLPPDRGQSEAFF
TRBV5-6	once	TRBJ1-1	-	TGTGCCAGCAGCTTCGGGGGGAACACTGAAGCTTTCTTT	CASSFGGNTEAFF
TRBV7-9	-	TRBJ1-2	TRBD1	TGTGCCAGCAGCTTAGTGATGGAGGGGGCGAACTATGGCTACACCTTC	CASSLVMEGANYGYTF
TRBV5-4	-	TRBJ2-5	-	TGTGCCACCCAGCTTCGAGGGTTAGAGACCCAGTACTTC	CATQLRGLETQYF
TRBV19	-	TRBJ2-3	-	TGTGCCAGTAGTGCGGACTACGGAGATACGCAGTATTTT	CASSADYGDTQYF
TRBV5-6	-	TRBJ1-1	-	TGTGCCAGCAGCGGTACAGGTGGCACTGAAGCTTTCTTT	CASSGTGGTEAFF
TRBV19	once	TRBJ2-3	TRBD2	TGTGCCAGTAGTTCAGCGGGGATCGGCACAGATACGCAGTATTTT	CASSSAGIGTDTQYF
TRBV7-8	-	TRBJ2-3	TRBD2	TGTGCCAGCAGCTCATTAAGCGGGGGGCGAGATACGCAGTATTTT	CASSSLSGGRDTQYF
TRBV5-3	-	TRBJ1-6	TRBD1	TGTGCCAGAAGCGGAGACAGGGGGTATTCACCCCTCCACTTT	CARSGDRGYSPLHF
TRBV11-2	once	TRBJ2-5	-	TGTGCCAGCAGCTTAGACGGGTCGGAGACCCAGTACTTC	CASSLDGSETQYF
TRBV10-3	-	TRBJ2-5	-	TGTGCCACCTCCGGACAGCAAGAGACCCAGTACTTC	CATSGQQETQYF
TRBV11-2	-	TRBJ1-3	-	TGTGCCAGCAGCTTTACCAGTAACTCTGGAAACACCATATATTTT	CASSFTSNSGNTIYF
TRBV7-9	-	TRBJ1-6	TRBD1	TGTGCCAGCAGCGAGGACAGGGCCCACTCACCCCTCCACTTT	CASSEDRAHSPLHF
TRBV13	-	TRBJ2-5	-	TGTGCCAGCAGTTTCCGGGACACCGCCGGGGAGACCCAGTACTTC	CASSFRDTAGETQYF
TRBV9	-	TRBJ1-2	TRBD1	TGTGCCAGCAGCGGGGGACAGGGCGACTATGGCTACACCTTC	CASSGGQGDYGYTF
TRBV3-1/TRBV3-2	-	TRBJ1-2	-	TGTGCCAGCAGCCCCAGAGGACAGAACCACTATGGCTACACCTTC	CASSPRGQNHYGYTF
TRBV28	-	TRBJ2-5	-	TGTGCCAGCAGTTCTGCGGGGTACCAAGAGACCCAGTACTTC	CASSSAGYQETQYF
TRBV6-5	-	TRBJ1-3	-	TGTGCCAGCAGCCCATCTGGAAACACCATATATTTT	CASSPSGNTIYF
TRBV27	-	TRBJ2-5	TRBD1	TGTGCCAGCAGTTCCTTGGCCGGGACAGGGGCTCCACAAGAGACCCAGTACTTC	CASSSLAGTGAPQETQYF
TRBV4-2	-	TRBJ1-1	-	TGTGCCAGCAGCGACAGTCCCTCCCCCAACACTGAAGCTTTCTTT	CASSDSPSPNTEAFF
TRBV28	-	TRBJ2-2	TRBD2	TGTGCCAGCAGTTATCTAGCGGGAGCGAACACCGGGGAGCTGTTTTTT	CASSYLAGANTGELFF
TRBV7-2	once	TRBJ2-3	TRBD1	TGTGCCAGCAGCTTAGAGGGGACAGCCAGCAATACGCAGTATTTT	CASSLEGTASNTQYF
TRBV5-1	-	TRBJ2-5	TRBD2	TGCGCCAGCAGCTTGACTAGCGGGGCCCAAGAGACCCAGTACTTC	CASSLTSGAQETQYF
TRBV6-2/TRBV6-3	-	TRBJ2-1	TRBD2	TGTGCCAGCAGTTACACGGGGGTGATGGTAGCGGGGTTACATGAGCAGTTCTTC	CASSYTGVMVAGLHEQFF
TRBV18	-	TRBJ1-1	-	TGTGCCAGCTCACCAGACAGCACTGAAGCTTTCTTT	CASSPDSTEAFF
TRBV7-2	-	TRBJ1-1	-	TGTGCCAGCAGCACGCGTCTGAGCACTGAAGCTTTCTTT	CASSTRLSTEAFF
TRBV27	once	TRBJ1-2	TRBD1	TGTGCCAGCAGCCCTCAGGGGGAGGTTGGCTACACCTTC	CASSPQGEVGYTF
TRBV9	-	TRBJ2-1	-	TGTGCCAGCAGCTCTGGGGGACAACCCAATGAGCAGTTCTTC	CASSSGGQPNEQFF
TRBV5-1	-	TRBJ2-5	-	TGCGCCAGCAGCTCGGGACTCCTTGACCAAGAGACCCAGTACTTC	CASSSGLLDQETQYF
TRBV10-3	-	TRBJ2-5	-	TGTGCCATCAGTGAGTCGCACTCAGGTCAAGAGACCCAGTACTTC	CAISESHSGQETQYF
TRBV3-1/TRBV3-2	-	TRBJ2-7	TRBD1	TGTGCCAGCAGCCAAGACCCTCAGGGGGTTAGGGAGCAGTACTTC	CASSQDPQGVREQYF
TRBV7-9	-	TRBJ2-2	TRBD1	TGTGCCAGCAGACTTGACAGGGGCCCTAACACCGGGGAGCTGTTTTTT	CASRLDRGPNTGELFF
TRBV3-1/TRBV3-2	-	TRBJ2-1	TRBD2	TGTGCCAGCTCTGGACTAGCGGAGACTGAGCAGTTCTTC	CASSGLAETEQFF
TRBV28	-	TRBJ2-7	-	TGTGCCAGCAGTGGACAAAGGGGCTCCTACGAGCAGTACTTC	CASSGQRGSYEQYF
TRBV10-3	-	TRBJ2-3	TRBD2	TGTGCCATCAGCGCTTCCGGGACTAGCGCAAGATTGACGTCAGATACGCAGTATTTT	CAISASGTSARLTSDTQYF
TRBV7-2	-	TRBJ1-4	-	TGTGCCAGCGCCCTAACGCTGGGAGGTCGAGAAAAACTGTTTTTT	CASALTLGGREKLFF
TRBV4-2	-	TRBJ1-6	-	TGTGCCAGCAGCCAAGAGGACAGCTCCTATAATTCACCCCTCCACTTT	CASSQEDSSYNSPLHF
TRBV29-1	-	TRBJ2-1	TRBD2	TGCAGCGGGCGAAAAGCGGGGGGGATGAGCTCCTACAATGAGCAGTTCTTC	CSGRKAGGMSSYNEQFF